The 9 T cell receptor beta chains given below trace back to one sample, sequenced in a study of blood T cell repertoires in COVID-19 (dated by TCRdb to the early 2020s). The library was built by means of the immunoSEQ multiplex PCR assay. TCRdb's version of the immuneACCESS table is confined to in-frame rearrangements and falls short of the full clone set. An unresolved V gene accounts for under half of the shortfall where checked; the remainder is of unknown origin. For this sample the table gives about 50,000 clones, of which approximately 89% were detected only once. Of the sample, about 6% is held by the ten largest clones. The sequencing input was peripheral blood. The receptors come from a man between 60 and 75 years old with acute or convalescent COVID-19.

The rearrangement joins TRBV9 to TRBJ2-7, with 10 bases identical to TRBD2. The CDR3 length is 16 residues. The trim removed 0 bases at V and 6 bases at J, leaving 9 bases unmatched. Germline V lookup: CDR1 SGDLS, CDR2 YYNGEE. The CDR3 DNA reads TGTGCCAGCAGCGTAGCTCTCCTAGCGGGGGTTACCGAGCAGTACTTC. Its protein is CASSVALLAGVTEQYF. Based on the CDR3 plus reference TRBV9 and TRBJ2-7, the full variable domain is DSGVTQTPKHLITATGQRVTLRCSPRSGDLSVYWYQQSLDQGLQFLIQYYNGEERAKGNILERFSAQQFPDLHSELNLSSLELGDSALYFCASSVALLAGVTEQYFGPGTRLTVT.

V gene TRBV5-8 combines with J gene TRBJ2-1; 7 bases match TRBD2. V dropped 3 bases and J dropped 0; count of bases not matched to a gene: 6. CDR3 length: 16 residues. The germline CDR1 and CDR2 sequences are SGHTS and YDEGEE. CDR3 DNA: TGTGCCAGCAGCTCGGGACTATCCTACTCCTACAATGAGCAGTTCTTC. Amino acids: CASSSGLSYSYNEQFF. The full variable domain, completed using reference TRBV5-8 and TRBJ2-1, is EAGVTQSPTHLIKTRGQQATLRCSPISGHTSVYWYQQALGLGLQFLLWYDEGEERNRGNFPPRFSGRQFPNYSSELNVNALELEDSALYLCASSSGLSYSYNEQFFGPGTRLTVL.

The rearrangement joins TRBV10-2 to TRBJ1-1; tentatively, D is TRBD1 (6 bases). The germline CDR1 and CDR2 sequences are WSHSY and SAAADI. V dropped 6 bases and J dropped 10 bases, with 12 bases sitting between them. The CDR3 totals 11 residues. This chain's CDR3 is CASSKQGLAFF. The CDR3, as DNA: TGCGCCAGCAGCAAACAGGGTTTAGCTTTCTTT.

The chain carries TRBV11-2 and TRBJ2-7; 8 bases agree with TRBD2. Germline V gene lookup returns CDR1 SGHAT and CDR2 FQNNGV. The CDR3 runs to 14 residues. Unmatched junction bases numbered 10, after V lost 5 bases and J lost 7 bases. CDR3 coding DNA: TGTGCCAGCAGCCACAGCGGGAGCGGCTGGGAGCAGTACTTC. Encoded protein: CASSHSGSGWEQYF.

The J gene is TRBJ1-1, the V gene TRBV12-3 or TRBV12-4, with 7 bases fitting TRBD1. V shed 5 bases, J shed 1 base, and the junction held 1 base outside the gene matches. CDR3 length: 13 amino acids. CDR3 protein: CASSRDRNTEAFF. CDR3 nucleotide sequence: TGTGCCAGCAGTCGGGACAGGAACACTGAAGCTTTCTTT.

J is TRBJ2-7 and V is TRBV19; D is perhaps TRBD2 (5 bases). Germline CDR1 and CDR2: LNHDA and SQIVND (reference sequence). V was shortened by 1 base and J by 0 bases, with 13 bases between the two germline ends. This CDR3 is built from 16 residues. As DNA, the CDR3 is TGTGCCAGTAGTATAGGAGGCGGGCTGCGCTCCTACGAGCAGTACTTC. Encoded protein: CASSIGGGLRSYEQYF.

The chain is built from TRBV2 and TRBJ2-7, with D possibly being TRBD2 (5 bases). The V end was cut by 8 bases, the J end by 5 bases, with 22 bases between. Per the germline V gene, CDR1 is SNHLY and CDR2 is FYNNEI. The CDR3 spans 15 residues. The CDR3 DNA sequence: TGTGCCAGCTCAGCCCCCTCGGGATGGTCCCACGAGCAGTACTTC. It yields the protein CASSAPSGWSHEQYF.

The chain carries TRBV28 and TRBJ1-2; 7 bases map to TRBD1. J was trimmed by 6 bases and V by 7 bases; bases with no gene match: 8. The CDR3 sequence is 13 residues long. Germline CDR1 is MDHEN and CDR2 is SYDVKM. The chain's CDR3 is CASNPPRGHGYTF. In nucleotides, the CDR3 is TGTGCCAGCAACCCCCCGAGGGGGCATGGCTACACCTTC.

The J gene is TRBJ2-7, the V gene TRBV27; 7 bases align to TRBD2. With 7 bases clipped from V and 1 base from J, the junction kept 10 bases outside the gene matches. The CDR3 has 15 residues. Germline CDR1 MNHEY, CDR2 SMNVEV (reference sequence). The CDR3: CASTSRGGRSYEQYF. CDR3 nucleotides: TGTGCCAGCACCAGTAGGGGAGGGAGGTCCTACGAGCAGTACTTC.